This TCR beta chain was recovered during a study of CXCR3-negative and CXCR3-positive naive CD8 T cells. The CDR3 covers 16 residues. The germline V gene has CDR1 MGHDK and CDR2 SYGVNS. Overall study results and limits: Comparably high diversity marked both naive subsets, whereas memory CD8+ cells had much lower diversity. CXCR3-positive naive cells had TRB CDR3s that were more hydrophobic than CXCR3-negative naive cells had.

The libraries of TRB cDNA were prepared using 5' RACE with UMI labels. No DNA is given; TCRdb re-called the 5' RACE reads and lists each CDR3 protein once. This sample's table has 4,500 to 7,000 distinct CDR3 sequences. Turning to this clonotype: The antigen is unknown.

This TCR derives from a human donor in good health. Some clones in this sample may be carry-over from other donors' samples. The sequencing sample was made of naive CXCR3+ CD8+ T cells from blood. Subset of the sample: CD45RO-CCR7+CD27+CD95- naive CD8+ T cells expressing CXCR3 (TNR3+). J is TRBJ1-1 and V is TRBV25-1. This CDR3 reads CASSVYREGPNTEAFF.